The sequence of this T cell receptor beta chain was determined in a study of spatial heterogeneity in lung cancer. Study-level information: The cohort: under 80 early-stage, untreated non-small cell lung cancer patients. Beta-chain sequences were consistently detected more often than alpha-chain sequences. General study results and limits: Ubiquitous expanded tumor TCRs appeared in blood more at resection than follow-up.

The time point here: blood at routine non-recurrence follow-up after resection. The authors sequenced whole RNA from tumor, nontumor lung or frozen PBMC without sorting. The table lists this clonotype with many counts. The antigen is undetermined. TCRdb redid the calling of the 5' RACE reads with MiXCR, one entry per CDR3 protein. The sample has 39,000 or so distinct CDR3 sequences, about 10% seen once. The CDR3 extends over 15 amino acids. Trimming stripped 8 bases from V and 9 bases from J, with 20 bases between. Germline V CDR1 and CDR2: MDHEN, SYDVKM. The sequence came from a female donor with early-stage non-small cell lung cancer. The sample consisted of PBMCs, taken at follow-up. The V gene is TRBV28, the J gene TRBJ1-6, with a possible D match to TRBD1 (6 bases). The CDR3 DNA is TGTGCCAGCGGGCCGCAGGGGCACGGAGGTTCACCCCTCCACTTT. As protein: CASGPQGHGGSPLHF.